This T cell receptor (beta chain) was identified in a study of blood T cell repertoires in COVID-19. Profiling relied on immunoSEQ multiplex PCR, and the TCRdb table lists in-frame clones only, not all of them. The data hold 250,000 to 350,000 clones, with approximately 85% observed a single time. Sequencing was carried out using PBMCs or T cells enriched from blood (not recorded which). The receptor's source is a woman in her twenties or thirties who had recovered from COVID-19.

Written as DNA, the CDR3 is TGTGCCAGCTCACCTATTTCTCACGGGTCTCAAAAAGGAAACACCATATATTTT. This sequence encodes CASSPISHGSQKGNTIYF. The chain uses TRBV18 and TRBJ1-3; D is ambiguous. The CDR3 is 18 residues long. CDR1 KGHSH and CDR2 LQKENI come from the germline V gene. V gave up 3 bases and J gave up 4 bases, with 22 bases separating them.